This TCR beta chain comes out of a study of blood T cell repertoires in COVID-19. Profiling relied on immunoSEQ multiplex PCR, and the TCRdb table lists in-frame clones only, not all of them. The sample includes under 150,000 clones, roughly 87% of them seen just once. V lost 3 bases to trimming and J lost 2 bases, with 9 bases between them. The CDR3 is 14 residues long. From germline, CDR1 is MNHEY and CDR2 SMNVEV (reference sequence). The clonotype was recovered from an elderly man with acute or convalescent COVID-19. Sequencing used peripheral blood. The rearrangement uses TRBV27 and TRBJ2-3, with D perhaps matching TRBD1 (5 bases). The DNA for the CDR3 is TGTGCCAGCAGTTTGGGCAGGGTCACAGATACGCAGTATTTT. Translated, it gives CASSLGRVTDTQYF.